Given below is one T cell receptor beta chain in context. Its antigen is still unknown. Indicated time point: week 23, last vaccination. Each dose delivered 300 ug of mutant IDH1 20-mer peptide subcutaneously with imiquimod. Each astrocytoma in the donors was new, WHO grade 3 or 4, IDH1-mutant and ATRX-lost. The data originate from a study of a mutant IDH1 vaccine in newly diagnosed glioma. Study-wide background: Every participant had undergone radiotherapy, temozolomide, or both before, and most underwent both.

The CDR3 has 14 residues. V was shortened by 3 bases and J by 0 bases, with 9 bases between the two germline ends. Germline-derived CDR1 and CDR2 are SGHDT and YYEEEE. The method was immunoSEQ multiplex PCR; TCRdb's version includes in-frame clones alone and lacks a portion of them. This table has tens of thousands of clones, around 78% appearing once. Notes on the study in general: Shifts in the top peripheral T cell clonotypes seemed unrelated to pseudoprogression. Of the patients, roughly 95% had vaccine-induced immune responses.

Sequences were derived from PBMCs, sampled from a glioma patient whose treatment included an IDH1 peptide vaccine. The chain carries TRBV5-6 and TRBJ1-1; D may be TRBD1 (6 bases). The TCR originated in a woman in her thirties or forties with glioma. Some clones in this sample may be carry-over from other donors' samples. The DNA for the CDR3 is TGTGCCAGCAGCTGGGGGCCGATGAACACTGAAGCTTTCTTT. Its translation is CASSWGPMNTEAFF.